This T cell receptor (beta chain) is drawn from a study of cytomegalovirus exposure and HLA in healthy donors. The PCR made use of 60 Vbeta and 13 Jbeta primers. TCRdb's table, derived via immunoSEQ multiplex PCR, lists solely in-frame clones and lacks some. This table has roughly 100,000 clones, 66% appearing once. CDR1 SGHDT and CDR2 YYEEEE come from the germline V gene. Trimming removed 4 bases at V and 4 bases at J, with 9 bases between. This CDR3 has 13 amino acids. This receptor was identified in a woman aged 45-65 years in good health and CMV-seronegative. Sequencing was done on a sample of PBMCs. The chain couples TRBV5-6 to TRBJ2-1; a possible D gene is TRBD1 (5 bases). CDR3: CASSPQGYNEQFF. The CDR3 region has the DNA TGTGCCAGCAGCCCCCAGGGATACAATGAGCAGTTCTTC.